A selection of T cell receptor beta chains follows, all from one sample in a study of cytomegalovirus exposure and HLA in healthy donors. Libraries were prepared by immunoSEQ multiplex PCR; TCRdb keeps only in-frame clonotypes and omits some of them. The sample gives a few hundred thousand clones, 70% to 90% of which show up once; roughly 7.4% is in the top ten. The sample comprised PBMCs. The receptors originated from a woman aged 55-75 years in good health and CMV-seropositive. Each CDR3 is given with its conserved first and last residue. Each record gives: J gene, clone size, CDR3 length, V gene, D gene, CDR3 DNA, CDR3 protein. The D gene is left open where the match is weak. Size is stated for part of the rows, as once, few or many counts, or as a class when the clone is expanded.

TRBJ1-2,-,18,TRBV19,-,TGTGCCAGTAGTATAATGCTGGGGAGAGGCCCGACTTTATATGGCTACACCTTC,CASSIMLGRGPTLYGYTF
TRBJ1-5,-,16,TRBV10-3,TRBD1,TGTGCCATCAGTGAGGGGCTGACAGGGGCCGGACAGCCCCAGCATTTT,CAISEGLTGAGQPQHF
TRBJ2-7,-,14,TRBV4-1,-,TGCGCCAGCAGCCAAGGGCGCGGGCTCTACGAGCAGTACTTC,CASSQGRGLYEQYF
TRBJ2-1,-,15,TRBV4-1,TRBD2,TGCGCCAGCAGCCCCCGACTAGCGGGACGAAATGAGCAGTTCTTC,CASSPRLAGRNEQFF
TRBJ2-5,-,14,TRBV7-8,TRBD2,TGTGCCAGCAGGTGGACTAGCGGGCAAGAGACCCAGTACTTC,CASRWTSGQETQYF
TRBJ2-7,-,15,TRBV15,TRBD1,TGTGCCACCAGCAGAGATCACGGGACAGTCTACGAGCAGTACTTC,CATSRDHGTVYEQYF
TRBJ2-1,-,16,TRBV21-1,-,TGTGCCAGCAGCTCCCGGGGGGCGGGGGCAGCAAATGAGCAGTTCTTC,CASSSRGAGAANEQFF
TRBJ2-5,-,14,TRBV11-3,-,TGTGCCAGCAGCCCGCGGGACAGCCAAGAGACCCAGTACTTC,CASSPRDSQETQYF
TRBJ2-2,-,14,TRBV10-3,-,TGTGCCATCAGTGAGTCTCAGGGGACCGGGGAGCTGTTTTTT,CAISESQGTGELFF
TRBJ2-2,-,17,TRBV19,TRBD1,TGTGCCAGTAGTATACCCCTGGGACAGGCGGGTACCGGGGAGCTGTTTTTT,CASSIPLGQAGTGELFF
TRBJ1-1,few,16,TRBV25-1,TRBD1,TGTGCCAGCAGCCAGACAGGGGTCCTTCTCAACACTGAAGCTTTCTTT,CASSQTGVLLNTEAFF
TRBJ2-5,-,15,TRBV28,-,TGTGCCAGCAGCAGAATTACCGGGTTAGAAGAGACCCAGTACTTC,CASSRITGLEETQYF
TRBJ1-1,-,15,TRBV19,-,TGTGCCAGTAGTATAGTGGCAGGGGAAGGCACTGAAGCTTTCTTT,CASSIVAGEGTEAFF
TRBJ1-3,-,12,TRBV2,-,TGTGCCAGCAGCGCGACTGGAAACACCATATATTTT,CASSATGNTIYF
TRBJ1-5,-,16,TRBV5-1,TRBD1,TGCGCCAGCAGCTTGGGGGACAGGGGGGTAAACCAGCCCCAGCATTTT,CASSLGDRGVNQPQHF
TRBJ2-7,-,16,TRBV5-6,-,TGTGCCAGCAGCTTGGGGGGACTGACGAATAGCTACGAGCAGTACTTC,CASSLGGLTNSYEQYF
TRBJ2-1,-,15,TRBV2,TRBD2,TGTGCCAGCAGTACCGGGACTAGCGTCTACAATGAGCAGTTCTTC,CASSTGTSVYNEQFF
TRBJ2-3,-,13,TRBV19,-,TGTGCCAGTAGTGGCAGATTCACAGATACGCAGTATTTT,CASSGRFTDTQYF
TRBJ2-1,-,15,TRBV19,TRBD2,TGTGCCAGTAGTATTATACTAGCGGGGATCAATGAGCAGTTCTTC,CASSIILAGINEQFF
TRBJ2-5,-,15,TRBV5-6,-,TGTGCCAGCAGAAGAGAAACCCGATACCAAGAGACCCAGTACTTC,CASRRETRYQETQYF
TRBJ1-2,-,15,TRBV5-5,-,TGTGCCAGCACCGACGACAGGTGGATTGACTATGGCTACACCTTC,CASTDDRWIDYGYTF
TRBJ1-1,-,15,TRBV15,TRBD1,TGTGCCACCAGCAGAGCACCCGGGACAGCCACTGAAGTTTTCTTT,CATSRAPGTATEVFF
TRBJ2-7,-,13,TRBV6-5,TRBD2,TGTGCCAGCAAAAGAGCGGGAAGGGACGAGCAGTACTTC,CASKRAGRDEQYF
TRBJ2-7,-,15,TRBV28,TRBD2,TGTGCCAGCAGGGCGGGCGGGAGAGTCGCCCACGAGCAGTACTTC,CASRAGGRVAHEQYF
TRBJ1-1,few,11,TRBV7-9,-,TGTGCCAGCAGCAGGGAGGCGGAAGCTTTCTTT,CASSREAEAFF
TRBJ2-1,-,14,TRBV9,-,TGTGCCAGCAGCGCTCAGGGATCCTACAATGAGCAGTTCTTC,CASSAQGSYNEQFF
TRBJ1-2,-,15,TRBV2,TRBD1,TGTGCCAGCCCGGGACAGGCTTCGTCTAACTATGGCTACACCTTC,CASPGQASSNYGYTF